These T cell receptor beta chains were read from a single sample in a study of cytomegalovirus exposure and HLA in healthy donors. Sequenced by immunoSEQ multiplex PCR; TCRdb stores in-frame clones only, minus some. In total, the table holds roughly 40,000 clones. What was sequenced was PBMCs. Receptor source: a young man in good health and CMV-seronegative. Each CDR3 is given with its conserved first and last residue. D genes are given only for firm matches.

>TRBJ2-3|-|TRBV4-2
CASSQDVRGTDTQYF
TGTGCCAGCAGCCAAGATGTTCGCGGCACAGATACGCAGTATTTT
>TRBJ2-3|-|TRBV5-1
CASSLRGTRADTQYF
TGCGCCAGCAGCTTAAGGGGGACAAGGGCAGATACGCAGTATTTT
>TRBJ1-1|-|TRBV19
CASSIGGGVSEAFF
TGTGCCAGTAGTATAGGGGGAGGGGTGAGCGAAGCTTTCTTT
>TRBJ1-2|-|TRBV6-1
CASSDRNLYGYTF
TGTGCCAGCAGTGACAGGAACCTCTATGGCTACACCTTC
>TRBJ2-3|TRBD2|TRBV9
CASSVITGGSTDTQYF
TGTGCCAGCAGCGTGATCACGGGAGGCAGCACAGATACGCAGTATTTT
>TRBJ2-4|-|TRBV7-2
CASSPGPHFPKNIQYF
TGTGCCAGCAGCCCAGGGCCCCATTTCCCCAAAAACATTCAGTACTTC
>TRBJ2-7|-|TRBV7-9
CASSLSSYEQYF
TGTGCCAGCAGCTTATCCAGCTACGAGCAGTACTTC
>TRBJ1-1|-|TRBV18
CASSPGPPEAFF
TGTGCCAGCTCACCAGGGCCCCCTGAAGCTTTCTTT
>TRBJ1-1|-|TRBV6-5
CASSYSIATGNTEAFF
TGTGCCAGCAGTTACTCGATAGCCACCGGTAACACTGAAGCTTTCTTT
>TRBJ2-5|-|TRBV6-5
CASSMFGETQYF
TGTGCCAGCAGTATGTTCGGAGAGACCCAGTACTTC
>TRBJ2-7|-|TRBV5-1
CASSGPSYEQYF
TGCGCCAGCAGCGGCCCTTCCTACGAGCAGTACTTC
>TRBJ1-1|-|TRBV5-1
CASSLQANTEAFF
TGCGCCAGCAGCTTACAGGCGAACACTGAAGCTTTCTTT
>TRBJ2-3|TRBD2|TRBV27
CASRVFPSGRFDTQYF
TGTGCCAGCAGGGTATTCCCTAGCGGGAGGTTCGATACGCAGTATTTT
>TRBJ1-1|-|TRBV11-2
CASSLGGNTEAFF
TGTGCCAGCAGCTTAGGAGGGAACACTGAAGCTTTCTTT
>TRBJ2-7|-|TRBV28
CASRSTGKEQYF
TGTGCCAGCAGGTCTACAGGGAAGGAGCAGTACTTC
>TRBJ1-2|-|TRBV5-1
CASSSFQGDYTF
TGCGCCAGCAGCTCATTCCAGGGTGACTACACCTTC
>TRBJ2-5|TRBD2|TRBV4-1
CASSRLPSGAQETQYF
TGCGCCAGCAGCCGCCTCCCGAGCGGGGCCCAAGAGACCCAGTACTTC
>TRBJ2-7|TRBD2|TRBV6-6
CASSYSRTSGAYEQYF
TGTGCCAGCAGTTACTCTCGGACTAGCGGAGCCTACGAGCAGTACTTC
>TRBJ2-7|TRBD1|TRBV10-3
CAISEFRTGSVYEQYF
TGTGCCATCAGTGAGTTTAGGACAGGGTCCGTCTACGAGCAGTACTTC
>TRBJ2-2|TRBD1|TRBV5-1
CASSLGGTDSGELFF
TGCGCCAGCAGCTTGGGTGGGACAGACTCTGGGGAGCTGTTTTTT
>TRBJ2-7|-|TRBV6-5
CASSSYYEQYF
TGTGCCAGCAGTTCGTACTACGAGCAGTACTTC
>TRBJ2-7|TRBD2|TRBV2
CASSRLASGYEQYF
TGTGCCAGCAGTCGCCTGGCTAGCGGCTACGAGCAGTACTTC
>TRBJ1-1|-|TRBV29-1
CSFRAAGGEAAFF
TGCAGCTTCCGGGCCGCCGGGGGGGAAGCAGCTTTCTTT